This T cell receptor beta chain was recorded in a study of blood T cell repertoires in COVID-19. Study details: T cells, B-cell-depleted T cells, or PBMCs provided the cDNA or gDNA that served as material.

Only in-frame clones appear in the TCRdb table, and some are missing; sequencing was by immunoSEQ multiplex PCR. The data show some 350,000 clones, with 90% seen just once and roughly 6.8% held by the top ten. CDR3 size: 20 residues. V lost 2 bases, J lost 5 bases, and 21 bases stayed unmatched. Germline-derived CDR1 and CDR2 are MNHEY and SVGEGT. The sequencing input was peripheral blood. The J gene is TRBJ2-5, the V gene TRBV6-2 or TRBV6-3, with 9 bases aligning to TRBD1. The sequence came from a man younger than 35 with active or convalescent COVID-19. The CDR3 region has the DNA TGTGCCAGCAGTTACCACTTTCCGGGACAGGGCCAACCCGGGAGGGAGACCCAGTACTTC. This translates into CASSYHFPGQGQPGRETQYF.